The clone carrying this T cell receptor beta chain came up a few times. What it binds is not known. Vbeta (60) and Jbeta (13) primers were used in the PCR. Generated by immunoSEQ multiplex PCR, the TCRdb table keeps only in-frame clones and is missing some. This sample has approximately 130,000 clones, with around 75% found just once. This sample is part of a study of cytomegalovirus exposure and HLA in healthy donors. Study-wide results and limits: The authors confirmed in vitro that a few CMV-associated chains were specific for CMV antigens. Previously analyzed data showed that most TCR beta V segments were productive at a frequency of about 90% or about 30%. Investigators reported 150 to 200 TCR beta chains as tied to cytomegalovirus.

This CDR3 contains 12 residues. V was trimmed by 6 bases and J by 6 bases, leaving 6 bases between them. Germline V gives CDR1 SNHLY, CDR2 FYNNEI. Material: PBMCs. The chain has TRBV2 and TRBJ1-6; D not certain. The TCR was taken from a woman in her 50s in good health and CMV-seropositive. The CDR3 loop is CASRLSNSPLHF. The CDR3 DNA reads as TGTGCCAGCAGACTGTCTAATTCACCCCTCCACTTT.